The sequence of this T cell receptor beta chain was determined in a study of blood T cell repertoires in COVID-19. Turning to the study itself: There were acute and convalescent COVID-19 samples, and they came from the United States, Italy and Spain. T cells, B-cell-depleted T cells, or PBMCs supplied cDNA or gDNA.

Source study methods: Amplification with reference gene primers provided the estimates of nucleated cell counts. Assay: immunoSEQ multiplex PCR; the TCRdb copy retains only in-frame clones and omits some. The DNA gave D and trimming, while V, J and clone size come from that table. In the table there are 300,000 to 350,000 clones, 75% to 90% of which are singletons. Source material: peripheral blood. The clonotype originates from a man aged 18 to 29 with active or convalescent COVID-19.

The CDR3 here is CASRPTGQVFSGANVLTF. CDR3 DNA sequence: TGTGCCAGCAGGCCCACGGGACAGGTATTCTCTGGGGCCAACGTCCTGACTTTC. The chain joins TRBV5-4 to TRBJ2-6, with 8 bases aligning to TRBD1. V trimming: 5 bases; J trimming: 0 bases; junction bases outside the gene matches: 10. Germline V gene data show CDR1 as SGHNT and CDR2 as YYREEE (reference sequence). This CDR3 is built from 18 residues.